This TCR beta chain appears in the sequencing data of a study of blood T cell repertoires in COVID-19. The V end was cut by 4 bases, the J end by 4 bases, with 13 bases between. Germline CDR1 reads MDHEN; CDR2 reads SYDVKM. This CDR3 has 14 amino acids. Original methodology: The assay estimated nucleated cells by amplifying reference gene primers. Assay: immunoSEQ multiplex PCR; the TCRdb copy retains only in-frame clones and omits some. That table supplies the V and J calls and clone size; D and trimming were determined from the DNA. The top ten clones hold approximately 3.4% of a sample with some 240,000 clones, approximately 89% of them seen once. Participants were aged about 18 to 89 years from more than 20 US areas. Assignments of participants to cohorts depended upon their own reported clinical history. Shortly before study entry, within 2 weeks, exposed participants had met a COVID-19 case.

J is TRBJ1-2 and V is TRBV28; perhaps TRBD1 as D (6 bases). This sequence originates from a middle-aged woman who had been exposed to COVID-19. The source material was PBMCs or T cells enriched from blood (not recorded which). The CDR3 DNA is TGTGCCAGCAGTTCACAGGGACCGAGCTATGGCTACACCTTC. Translating it yields CASSSQGPSYGYTF.